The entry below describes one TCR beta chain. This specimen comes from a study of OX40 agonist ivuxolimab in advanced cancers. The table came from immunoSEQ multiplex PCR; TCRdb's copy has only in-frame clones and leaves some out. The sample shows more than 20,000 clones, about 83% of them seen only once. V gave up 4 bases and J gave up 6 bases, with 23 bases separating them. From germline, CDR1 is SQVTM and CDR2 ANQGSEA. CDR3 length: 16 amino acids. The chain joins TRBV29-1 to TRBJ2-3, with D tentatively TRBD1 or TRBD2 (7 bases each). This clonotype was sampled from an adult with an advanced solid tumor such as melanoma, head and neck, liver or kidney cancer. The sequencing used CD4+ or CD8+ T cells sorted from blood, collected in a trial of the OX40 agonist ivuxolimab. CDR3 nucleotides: TGCAGCGTTGCGGGGGGAGACAGGGTATCCCTGGATACGCAGTATTTT. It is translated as CSVAGGDRVSLDTQYF.